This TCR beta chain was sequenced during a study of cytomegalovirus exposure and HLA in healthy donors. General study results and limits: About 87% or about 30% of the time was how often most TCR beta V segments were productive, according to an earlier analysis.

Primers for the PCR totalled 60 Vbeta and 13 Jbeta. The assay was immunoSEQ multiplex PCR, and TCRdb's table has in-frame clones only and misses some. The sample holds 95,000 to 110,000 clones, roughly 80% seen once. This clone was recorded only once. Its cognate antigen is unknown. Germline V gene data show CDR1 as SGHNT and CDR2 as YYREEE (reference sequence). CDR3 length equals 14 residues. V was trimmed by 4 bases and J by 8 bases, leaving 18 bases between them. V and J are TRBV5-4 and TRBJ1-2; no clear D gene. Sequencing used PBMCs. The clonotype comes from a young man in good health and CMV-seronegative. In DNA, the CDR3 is TGTGCCAGCAGCGAAGCTCTTCCAGCGGGGGGCTACACCTTC. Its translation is CASSEALPAGGYTF.